This T cell receptor (beta chain) comes out of a study of blood T cells in healthy people across ages. This clonotype was counted ten times or more. Its antigen is unknown. Caucasian individuals from Russia who were healthy and aged 6 to 90 acted as donors. The CDR3 runs to 14 residues. V dropped 5 bases and J dropped 2 bases, with 11 bases sitting between them. The germline V gene has CDR1 SGHVS and CDR2 FNYEAQ. Together with a sample-barcoded 5' primer, a J-beta primer mix was included in a second PCR lasting roughly 7 to 11 cycles. TCRdb reprocessed the 5' RACE reads via MiXCR and lists one record per CDR3 protein. The top ten clones hold 15% to 19% of a sample with around 650,000 distinct CDR3 sequences, around 32% of them seen once. Study findings and constraints: Researchers judged that diversity estimates from one million T cells fell short of true values.

Sequencing input: blood. This TCR derives from a woman at least 80 years old in good health. The V gene is TRBV7-6, the J gene TRBJ2-3; possibly TRBD1 or TRBD2 for D (5 bases each). The CDR3 loop is CASSQGTYTDTQYF. CDR3 coding DNA: TGTGCCAGCAGCCAAGGGACCTACACAGATACGCAGTATTTT.